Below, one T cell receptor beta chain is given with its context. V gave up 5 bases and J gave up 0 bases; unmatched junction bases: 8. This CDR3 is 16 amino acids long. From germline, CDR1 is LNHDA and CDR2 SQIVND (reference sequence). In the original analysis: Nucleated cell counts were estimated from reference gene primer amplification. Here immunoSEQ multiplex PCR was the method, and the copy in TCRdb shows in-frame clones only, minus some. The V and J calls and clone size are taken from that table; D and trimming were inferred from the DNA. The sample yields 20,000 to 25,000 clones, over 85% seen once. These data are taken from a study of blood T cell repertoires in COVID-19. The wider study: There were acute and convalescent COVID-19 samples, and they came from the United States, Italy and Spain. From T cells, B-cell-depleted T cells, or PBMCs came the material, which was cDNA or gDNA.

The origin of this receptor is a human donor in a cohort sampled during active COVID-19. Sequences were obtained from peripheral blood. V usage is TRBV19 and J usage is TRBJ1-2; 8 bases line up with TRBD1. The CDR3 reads CASSPRTGKSNYGYTF. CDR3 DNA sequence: TGTGCCAGTAGTCCTCGGACAGGGAAGTCTAACTATGGCTACACCTTC.